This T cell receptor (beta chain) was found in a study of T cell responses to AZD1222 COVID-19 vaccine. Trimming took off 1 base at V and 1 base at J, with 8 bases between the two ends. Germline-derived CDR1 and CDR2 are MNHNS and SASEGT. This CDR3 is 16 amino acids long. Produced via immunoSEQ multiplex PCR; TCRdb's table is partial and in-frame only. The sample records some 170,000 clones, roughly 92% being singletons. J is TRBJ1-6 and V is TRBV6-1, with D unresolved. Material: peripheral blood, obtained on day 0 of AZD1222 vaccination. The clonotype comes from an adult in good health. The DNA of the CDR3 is TGTGCCAGCAGTGAAGACCCCCTTTCCTATAATTCACCCCTCCACTTT. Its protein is CASSEDPLSYNSPLHF.